This T cell receptor (beta chain) emerged from a study of beta chain features in type 1 diabetes. As for the study in general: When patients were set against healthy donors, age, gender and cell yields were similar. General observations from the study: Among patients with Type 1 diabetes, TCRB CDR3s were moderately but significantly shorter in every one of the four CD4+ subsets.

Deletions cut 3 bases from V and 3 bases from J, with 8 bases between. The CDR3 is 13 amino acids. The V gene's germline CDR1 is SGHTA and CDR2 FQGNSA. As concerns this clone: No antigen is known for it. Within the sample, other DNA sequences also encode this same CDR3.

Of the isolated RNA, all was reverse transcribed, and so the sequenced material was expressed TCRB transcripts. The table came from immunoSEQ multiplex PCR; TCRdb's copy has only in-frame clones and leaves some out. The sample lists some 900,000 clones; about 17% were seen once. A heparinised blood draw that averaged around 100 mL was obtained once from each donor. The rearrangement uses TRBV7-2 and TRBJ2-5; a possible D gene is TRBD1 (5 bases). Sequencing was performed on naive CD4+ T cells from blood. The TCR sequence derives from a woman younger than 35 in good health. CDR3 bases: TGTGCCAGCAGCTTTTCCAGGGAAGAGACCCAGTACTTC. Translated, it gives CASSFSREETQYF. Variable domain in full (rest from reference TRBV7-2 and TRBJ2-5): GAGVSQSPSNKVTEKGKDVELRCDPISGHTALYWYRQSLGQGLEFLIYFQGNSAPDKSGLPSDRFSAERTGGSVSTLTIQRTQQEDSAVYLCASSFSREETQYFGPGTRLLVL.